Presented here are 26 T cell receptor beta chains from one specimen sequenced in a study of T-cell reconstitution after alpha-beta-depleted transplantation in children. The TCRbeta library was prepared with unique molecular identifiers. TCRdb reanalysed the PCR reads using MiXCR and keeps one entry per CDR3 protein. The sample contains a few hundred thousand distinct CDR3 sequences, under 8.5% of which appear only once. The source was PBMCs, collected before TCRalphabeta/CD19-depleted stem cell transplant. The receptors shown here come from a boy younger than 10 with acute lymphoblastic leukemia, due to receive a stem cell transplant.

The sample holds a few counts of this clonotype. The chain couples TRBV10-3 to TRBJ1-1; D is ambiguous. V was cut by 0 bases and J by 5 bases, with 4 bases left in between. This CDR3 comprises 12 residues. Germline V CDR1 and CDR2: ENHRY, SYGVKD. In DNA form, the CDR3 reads TGTGCCATCAGTGAGTCTCGGACTGAAGCTTTCTTT. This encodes CAISESRTEAFF.

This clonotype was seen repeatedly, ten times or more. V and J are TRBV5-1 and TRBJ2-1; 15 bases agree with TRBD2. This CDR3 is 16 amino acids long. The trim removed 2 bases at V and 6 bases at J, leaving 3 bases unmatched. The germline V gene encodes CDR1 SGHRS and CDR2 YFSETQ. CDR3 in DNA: TGCGCCAGCAGCTTCCGGACTAGCGGGAGGGGCAATGAGCAGTTCTTC. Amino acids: CASSFRTSGRGNEQFF.

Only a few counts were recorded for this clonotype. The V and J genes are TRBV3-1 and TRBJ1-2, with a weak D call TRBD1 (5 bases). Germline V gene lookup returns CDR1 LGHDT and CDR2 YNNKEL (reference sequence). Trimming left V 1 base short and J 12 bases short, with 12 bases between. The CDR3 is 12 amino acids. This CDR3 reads CASSQVAGDNTF. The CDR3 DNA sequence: TGTGCCAGCAGCCAAGTAGCGGGGGATAACACCTTC. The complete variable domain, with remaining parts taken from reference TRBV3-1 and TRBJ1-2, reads DTAVSQTPKYLVTQMGNDKSIKCEQNLGHDTMYWYKQDSKKFLKIMFSYNNKELIINETVPNRFSPKSPDKAHLNLHINSLELGDSAVYFCASSQVAGDNTFGSGTRLTVV.

CDR3: CASSFAQGVNETQYF. The CDR3 bases are TGTGCCAGCAGCTTCGCACAGGGGGTGAATGAGACCCAGTACTTC. The genes are TRBV7-9 and TRBJ2-5; 8 bases match TRBD1. In germline, CDR1 is SEHNR, CDR2 FQNEAQ (reference sequence). V shed 3 bases and J 5 bases; nucleotides not matched to a gene: 8. The CDR3 is 15 residues long. Full variable domain (outside the CDR3, taken from reference TRBV7-9 and TRBJ2-5): DTGVSQNPRHKITKRGQNVTFRCDPISEHNRLYWYRQTLGQGPEFLTYFQNEAQLEKSRLLSDRFSAERPKGSFSTLEIQRTEQGDSAMYLCASSFAQGVNETQYFGPGTRLLVL.

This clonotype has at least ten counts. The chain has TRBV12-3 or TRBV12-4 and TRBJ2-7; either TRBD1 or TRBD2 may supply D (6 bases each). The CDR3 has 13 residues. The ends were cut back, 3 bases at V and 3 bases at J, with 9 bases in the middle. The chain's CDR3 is CASSLKGGYEQYF. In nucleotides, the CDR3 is TGTGCCAGCAGTTTGAAGGGGGGCTACGAGCAGTACTTC.

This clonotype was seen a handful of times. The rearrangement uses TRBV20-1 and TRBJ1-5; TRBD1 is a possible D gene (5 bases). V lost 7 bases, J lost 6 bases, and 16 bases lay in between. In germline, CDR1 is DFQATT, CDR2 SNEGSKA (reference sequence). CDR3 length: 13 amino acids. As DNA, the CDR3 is TGCAGTGGCTCAGGGCTGGGAGGTCAGCCCCAGCATTTT. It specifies CSGSGLGGQPQHF.

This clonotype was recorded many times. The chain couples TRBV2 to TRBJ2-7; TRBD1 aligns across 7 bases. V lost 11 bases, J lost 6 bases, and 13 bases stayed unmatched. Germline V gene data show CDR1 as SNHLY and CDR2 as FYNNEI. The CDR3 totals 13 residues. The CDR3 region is CAVPGQLLREQYF. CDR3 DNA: TGTGCCGTTCCGGGACAGCTACTACGCGAGCAGTACTTC.

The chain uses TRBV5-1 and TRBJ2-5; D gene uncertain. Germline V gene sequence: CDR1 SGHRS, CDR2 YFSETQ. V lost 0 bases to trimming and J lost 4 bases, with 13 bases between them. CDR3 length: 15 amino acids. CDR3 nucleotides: TGCGCCAGCAGCTTGGGGGTGGTGGGCCGAGAGACCCAGTACTTC. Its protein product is CASSLGVVGRETQYF.

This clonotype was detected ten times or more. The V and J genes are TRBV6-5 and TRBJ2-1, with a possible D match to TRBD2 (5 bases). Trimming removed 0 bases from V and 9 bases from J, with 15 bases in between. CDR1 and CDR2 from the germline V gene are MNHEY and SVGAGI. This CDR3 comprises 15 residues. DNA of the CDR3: TGTGCCAGCAGTTACTCGCCTACCCCTAGCAGTGAGCAGTTCTTC. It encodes CASSYSPTPSSEQFF.

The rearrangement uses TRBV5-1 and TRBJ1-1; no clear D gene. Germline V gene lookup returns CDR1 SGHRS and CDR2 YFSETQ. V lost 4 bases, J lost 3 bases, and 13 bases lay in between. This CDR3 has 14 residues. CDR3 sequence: CASSPLRYDTEAFF. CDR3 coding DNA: TGCGCCAGCAGCCCCCTCCGGTATGACACTGAAGCTTTCTTT.

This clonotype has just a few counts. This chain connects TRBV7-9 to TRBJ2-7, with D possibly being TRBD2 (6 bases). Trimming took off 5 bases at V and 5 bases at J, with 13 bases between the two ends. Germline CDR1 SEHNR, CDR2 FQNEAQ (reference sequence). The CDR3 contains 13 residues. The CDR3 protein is CASSRREFDEQYF. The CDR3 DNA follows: TGTGCCAGCAGCCGGAGGGAGTTTGACGAGCAGTACTTC.

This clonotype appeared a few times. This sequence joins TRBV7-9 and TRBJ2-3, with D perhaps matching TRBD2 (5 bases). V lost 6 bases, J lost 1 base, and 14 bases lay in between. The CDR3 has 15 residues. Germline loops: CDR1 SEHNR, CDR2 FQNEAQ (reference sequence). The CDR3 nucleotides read TGTGCCAGCAGTCCCGCGGAGGTGGGCACAGATACGCAGTATTTT. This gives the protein CASSPAEVGTDTQYF.

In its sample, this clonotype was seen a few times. The CDR3 bases are TGTGCCAGCACCCTGACTAGCGGGAGGTCCACATCCTCCGGGGTTGAGCAGTTCTTC. Protein sequence: CASTLTSGRSTSSGVEQFF. V is TRBV7-6 and J is TRBJ2-1, with 13 nucleotides matching TRBD2. Germline V CDR1 and CDR2: SGHVS, FNYEAQ. This CDR3 region has 19 residues. The V segment lost 7 bases and the J segment 9 bases; nucleotides outside the gene matches: 21.

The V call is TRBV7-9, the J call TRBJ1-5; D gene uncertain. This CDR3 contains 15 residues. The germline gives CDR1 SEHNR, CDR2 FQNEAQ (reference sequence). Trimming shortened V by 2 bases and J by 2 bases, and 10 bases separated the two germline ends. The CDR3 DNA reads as TGTGCCAGCAGCTTATTGGGCAGTGGCAATCAGCCCCAGCATTTT. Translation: CASSLLGSGNQPQHF.

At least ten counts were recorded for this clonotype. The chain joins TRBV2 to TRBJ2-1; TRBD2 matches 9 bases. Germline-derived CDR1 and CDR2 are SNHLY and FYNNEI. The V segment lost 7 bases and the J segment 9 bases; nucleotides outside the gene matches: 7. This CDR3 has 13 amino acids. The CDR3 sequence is CASMPSGVGEQFF. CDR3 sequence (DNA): TGTGCCAGCATGCCTAGCGGGGTTGGTGAGCAGTTCTTC.

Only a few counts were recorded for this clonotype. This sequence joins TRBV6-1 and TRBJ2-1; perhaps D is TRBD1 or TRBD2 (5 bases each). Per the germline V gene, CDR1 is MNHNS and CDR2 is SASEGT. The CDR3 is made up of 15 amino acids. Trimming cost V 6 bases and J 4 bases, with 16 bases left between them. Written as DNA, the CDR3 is TGTGCCAGCAGACTCCTCGGGACCCAGTACAATGAGCAGTTCTTC. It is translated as CASRLLGTQYNEQFF.

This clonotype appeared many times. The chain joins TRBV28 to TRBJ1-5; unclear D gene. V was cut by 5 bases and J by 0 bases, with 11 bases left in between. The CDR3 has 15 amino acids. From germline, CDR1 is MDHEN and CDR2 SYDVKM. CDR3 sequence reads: CASSPRLYSNQPQHF. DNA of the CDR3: TGTGCCAGCAGTCCCCGGTTATATAGCAATCAGCCCCAGCATTTT. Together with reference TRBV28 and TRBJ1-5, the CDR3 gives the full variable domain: DVKVTQSSRYLVKRTGEKVFLECVQDMDHENMFWYRQDPGLGLRLIYFSYDVKMKEKGDIPEGYSVSREKKERFSLILESASTNQTSMYLCASSPRLYSNQPQHFGDGTRLSIL.

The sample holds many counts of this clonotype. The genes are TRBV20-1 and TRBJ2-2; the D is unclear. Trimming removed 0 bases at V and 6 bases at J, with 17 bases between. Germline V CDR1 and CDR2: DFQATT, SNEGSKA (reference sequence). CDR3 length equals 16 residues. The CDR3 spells CSARDRVGVGAGELFF. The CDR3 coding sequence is TGCAGTGCTAGAGATCGGGTTGGGGTCGGTGCCGGGGAGCTGTTTTTT.

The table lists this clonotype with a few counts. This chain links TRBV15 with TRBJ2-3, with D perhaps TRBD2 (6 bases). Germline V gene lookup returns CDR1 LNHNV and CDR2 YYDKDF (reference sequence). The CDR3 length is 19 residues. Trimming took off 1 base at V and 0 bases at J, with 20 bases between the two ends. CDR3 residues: CATSRGIPGLYSSTDTQYF. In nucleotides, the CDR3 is TGTGCCACCAGCAGAGGTATACCGGGACTGTATTCTAGCACAGATACGCAGTATTTT.

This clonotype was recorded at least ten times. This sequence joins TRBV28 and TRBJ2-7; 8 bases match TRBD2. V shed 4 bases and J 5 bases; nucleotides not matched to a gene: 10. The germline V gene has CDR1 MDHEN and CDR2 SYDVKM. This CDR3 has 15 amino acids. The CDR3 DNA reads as TGTGCCAGCAGTTGGTCCGGGACTAGTCTTAACGAGCAGTACTTC. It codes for CASSWSGTSLNEQYF.

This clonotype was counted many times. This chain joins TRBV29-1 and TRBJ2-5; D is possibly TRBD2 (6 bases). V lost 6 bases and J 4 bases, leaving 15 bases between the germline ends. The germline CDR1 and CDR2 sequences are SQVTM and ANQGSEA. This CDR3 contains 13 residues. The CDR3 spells CSVTGTAGETQYF. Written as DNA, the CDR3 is TGCAGCGTCACCGGGACTGCGGGAGAGACCCAGTACTTC.

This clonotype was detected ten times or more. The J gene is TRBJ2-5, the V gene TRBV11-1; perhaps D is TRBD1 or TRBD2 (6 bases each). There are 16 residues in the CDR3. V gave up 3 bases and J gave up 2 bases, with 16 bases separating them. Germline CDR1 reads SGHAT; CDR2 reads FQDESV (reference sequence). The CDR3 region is CASSFPWGARQETQYF. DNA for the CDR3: TGTGCCAGCAGCTTCCCGTGGGGGGCCCGGCAAGAGACCCAGTACTTC.

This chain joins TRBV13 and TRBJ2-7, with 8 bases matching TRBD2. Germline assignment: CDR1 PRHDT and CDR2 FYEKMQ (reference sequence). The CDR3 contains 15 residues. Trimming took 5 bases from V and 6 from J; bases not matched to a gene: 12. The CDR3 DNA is TGTGCCAGCAGCCCCCGGGGGGGTCCCCCCGCCGAGCAGTACTTC. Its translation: CASSPRGGPPAEQYF.

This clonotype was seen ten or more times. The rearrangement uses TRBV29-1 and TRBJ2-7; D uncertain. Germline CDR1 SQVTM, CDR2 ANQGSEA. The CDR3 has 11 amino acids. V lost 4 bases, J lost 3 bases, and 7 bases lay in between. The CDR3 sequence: CSVGEDYEQYF. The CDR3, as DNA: TGCAGCGTTGGAGAAGACTACGAGCAGTACTTC.

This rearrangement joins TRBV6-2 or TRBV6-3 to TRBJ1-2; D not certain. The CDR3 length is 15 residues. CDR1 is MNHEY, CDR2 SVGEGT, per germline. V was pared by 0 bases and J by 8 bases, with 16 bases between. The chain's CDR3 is CASSYSRQEAMGYTF. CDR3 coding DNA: TGTGCCAGCAGTTACTCGAGGCAGGAGGCCATGGGCTACACCTTC.

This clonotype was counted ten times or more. The CDR3 reads CSARTDRGRRDTQYF. CDR3 bases: TGCAGTGCTAGAACGGACAGGGGGCGAAGAGATACGCAGTATTTT. The rearrangement uses TRBV20-1 and TRBJ2-3; 11 nucleotides agree with TRBD1. Germline V gene sequence: CDR1 DFQATT, CDR2 SNEGSKA (reference sequence). V lost 2 bases and J lost 5; bases outside the gene matches: 6. This CDR3 comprises 15 residues.